This entry lists 19 T cell receptor beta chains sequenced from one sample in a study of T cells in Graves' hyperthyroidism and ophthalmopathy (dated by TCRdb to about 2019). Library creation used multiplex PCR. Sequencing relied on an Illumina HiSeq 2000. The TCR beta CDR3 regions were amplified from RNA transcripts. A first-round RT-PCR of the TCR CDR3 used the HTBI primer set with the Qiagen OneStep RT-PCR kit. TCRdb redid the processing of the public reads, applying fastp at Q25 and MiXCR, and retained in-frame beta chains. Each entry merges the rows of one CDR3 protein and shows their most common DNA and genes. In all, the sample holds approximately 370,000 distinct CDR3 sequences, and 17% of those were seen once. The ten largest clones represent around a third of the sample. Sample: blood. The receptors stem from a young woman with Graves' hyperthyroidism that later progressed to Graves' ophthalmopathy.

This clonotype came up many times. This chain uses TRBV5-1 with TRBJ2-1; 7 bases fit TRBD2. The CDR3 covers 17 residues. Trimming removed 4 bases from V and 4 bases from J; junction bases left unmatched: 14. The germline gives CDR1 SGHRS, CDR2 YFSETQ. The CDR3 spells CASSRPTSGRGYNEQFF. The CDR3 coding sequence is TGCGCCAGCAGCCGACCAACATCGGGGCGGGGGTACAATGAGCAGTTCTTC.

The sample holds many counts of this clonotype. This chain uses TRBV11-2 with TRBJ1-1; D uncertain. CDR3 size: 18 residues. Germline assignment: CDR1 SGHAT and CDR2 FQNNGV. Trimming cost V 4 bases and J 3 bases, with 24 bases left between them. The CDR3 DNA is TGTGCCAGCAGCTCGATAGCAGGCAGCGCCGATGGGGACACTGAAGCTTTCTTT. Translating it yields CASSSIAGSADGDTEAFF. Using reference TRBV11-2 and TRBJ1-1 for the parts outside the CDR3, the full variable domain is EAGVAQSPRYKIIEKRQSVAFWCNPISGHATLYWYQQILGQGPKLLIQFQNNGVVDDSQLPKDRFSAERLKGVDSTLKIQPAKLEDSAVYLCASSSIAGSADGDTEAFFGQGTRLTVV.

This clonotype was picked up a small number of times. This rearrangement joins TRBV28 to TRBJ1-1, with 8 bases identical to TRBD1. The ends lost 8 bases at V and 3 bases at J; junction bases unmatched: 11. CDR1 and CDR2 (germline): MDHEN, SYDVKM. The length of the CDR3 is 15 residues. CDR3 in amino acids: CASVETGGFDTEAFF. In DNA form, the CDR3 reads TGTGCCAGCGTAGAAACAGGGGGATTCGACACTGAAGCTTTCTTT. The full variable domain, with the rest looked up from reference TRBV28 and TRBJ1-1, is DVKVTQSSRYLVKRTGEKVFLECVQDMDHENMFWYRQDPGLGLRLIYFSYDVKMKEKGDIPEGYSVSREKKERFSLILESASTNQTSMYLCASVETGGFDTEAFFGQGTRLTVV.

This clonotype was picked up many times. The chain uses TRBV12-3 or TRBV12-4 and TRBJ2-7, with TRBD2 matching over 11 bases. This CDR3 has 14 amino acids. After removal of 5 bases from V and 7 bases from J, the junction contained 7 bases not matched to a gene. The chain's CDR3 is CASSHSGRAWEQYF. The CDR3 DNA follows: TGTGCCAGCAGTCATAGCGGGAGGGCGTGGGAGCAGTACTTC.

This chain links TRBV28 with TRBJ1-6; D not resolved. There are 14 residues in the CDR3. The germline CDR1 and CDR2 sequences are MDHEN and SYDVKM. V lost 1 base and J 4 bases, leaving 5 bases between the germline ends. CDR3 coding DNA: TGTGCCAGCAGTTTATTGGAGTATAATTCACCCCTCCACTTT. Translation: CASSLLEYNSPLHF. Combining the CDR3 with reference TRBV28 and TRBJ1-6 gives the whole variable domain DVKVTQSSRYLVKRTGEKVFLECVQDMDHENMFWYRQDPGLGLRLIYFSYDVKMKEKGDIPEGYSVSREKKERFSLILESASTNQTSMYLCASSLLEYNSPLHFGNGTRLTVT.

This clonotype was seen at least ten times. The J gene is TRBJ1-1, the V gene TRBV28, with D tentatively TRBD1 (5 bases). Trimming took 4 bases from V and 0 from J, leaving 15 bases between them. This CDR3 has 16 residues. The germline V gene encodes CDR1 MDHEN and CDR2 SYDVKM. CDR3: CASSYSLGGLNTEAFF. The CDR3, as DNA: TGTGCCAGCAGTTACTCCCTGGGGGGGTTGAACACTGAAGCTTTCTTT.

This clonotype appeared once. The genes are TRBV6-2 or TRBV6-3 and TRBJ1-6, with 7 nucleotides matching TRBD1. Germline CDR1 MNHEY, CDR2 SVGEGT. This CDR3 contains 16 residues. Trimming took 6 bases from V and 4 from J; bases not matched to a gene: 9. The CDR3 nucleotides read TGTGCCAGCAGCCACGACAGGGTGAAGTATAATTCACCCCTCCACTTT. Residues: CASSHDRVKYNSPLHF.

This chain joins TRBV19 and TRBJ1-5; D gene ambiguous. The CDR3 has 15 amino acids. Trimming shortened V by 2 bases and J by 2 bases, and 10 bases separated the two germline ends. From germline, CDR1 is LNHDA and CDR2 SQIVND (reference sequence). CDR3 sequence reads: CASSIYTGGNQPQHF. In DNA, the CDR3 is TGTGCCAGTAGTATATATACGGGAGGCAATCAGCCCCAGCATTTT.

The genes are TRBV27 and TRBJ1-1; 8 nucleotides line up with TRBD1. The CDR3 loop spans 15 amino acids. The V segment lost 4 bases and the J segment 10 bases; nucleotides outside the gene matches: 14. Germline CDR1 MNHEY, CDR2 SMNVEV (reference sequence). The CDR3 is CASSSQMGQAPGAFF. The CDR3 nucleotides are TGTGCCAGCAGTTCTCAAATGGGACAGGCACCCGGAGCTTTCTTT.

This clonotype was observed many times. The V gene is TRBV6-5, the J gene TRBJ2-5; D possibly corresponds to TRBD2 (5 bases). The CDR3 is 14 residues long. Germline lookup yields CDR1 MNHEY and CDR2 SVGAGI. V shed 0 bases and J shed 3 bases, with 8 bases lying between them. The CDR3 is CASSYSAREETQYF. The CDR3 DNA reads as TGTGCCAGCAGTTACTCCGCGCGGGAAGAGACCCAGTACTTC.

This clonotype occurred many times. V gene TRBV5-1 combines with J gene TRBJ2-5, with 10 bases matching TRBD1. Germline CDR1 and CDR2: SGHRS and YFSETQ. Trimming at V came to 4 bases and at J to 6 bases, leaving 12 bases not matched to a gene. CDR3 length: 16 amino acids. In DNA form, the CDR3 reads TGCGCCAGCAGCCTGGAAAGGACAGGGGGGAGTAAGACCCAGTACTTC. Protein sequence: CASSLERTGGSKTQYF.

The V call is TRBV7-9, the J call TRBJ2-2, with 8 bases aligning to TRBD2. CDR1 SEHNR and CDR2 FQNEAQ come from the germline V gene (reference sequence). Germline trimming cut 3 bases from V and 2 bases from J; bases unmatched to any gene: 8. The CDR3 extends over 17 amino acids. CDR3 in amino acids: CASSLFRAGGNTGELFF. CDR3 sequence (DNA): TGTGCCAGCAGCTTGTTCCGGGCGGGGGGAAACACCGGGGAGCTGTTTTTT.

This clonotype was counted at least ten times. The chain combines TRBV28 with TRBJ1-1; D not certain. Germline assignment: CDR1 MDHEN and CDR2 SYDVKM. Trimming cost V 1 base and J 0 bases, with 6 bases left between them. The CDR3 is 14 amino acids. Written as DNA, the CDR3 is TGTGCCAGCAGTTTATTACGGTTGAACACTGAAGCTTTCTTT. This codes for CASSLLRLNTEAFF.

The chain is built from TRBV5-8 and TRBJ2-5; D unclear. V dropped 0 bases and J dropped 5 bases, with 14 bases sitting between them. The CDR3 is 15 amino acids. In germline, CDR1 is SGHTS, CDR2 YDEGEE. The CDR3 loop is CASSLVYAAYETQYF. DNA of the CDR3: TGTGCCAGCAGCTTGGTATATGCGGCATATGAGACCCAGTACTTC. The whole variable domain, filled in from reference TRBV5-8 and TRBJ2-5, reads EAGVTQSPTHLIKTRGQQATLRCSPISGHTSVYWYQQALGLGLQFLLWYDEGEERNRGNFPPRFSGRQFPNYSSELNVNALELEDSALYLCASSLVYAAYETQYFGPGTRLLVL.

There are a few counts of this clonotype. The genes are TRBV7-2 and TRBJ2-1, with TRBD1 identical over 7 bases. Losses at the gene ends were 5 bases for V and 2 bases for J; bases not matched to a gene: 6. This CDR3 is built from 15 residues. Germline lookup yields CDR1 SGHTA and CDR2 FQGNSA. CDR3 region: CASSLGQTAYNEQFF. The CDR3 DNA sequence: TGTGCCAGCAGCCTGGGACAGACGGCCTACAATGAGCAGTTCTTC.

This clonotype has at least ten counts. The chain links TRBV6-1 to TRBJ1-5; D remains unclear. CDR1 and CDR2 (germline): MNHNS, SASEGT. V shed 5 bases and J shed 1 base, with 6 bases lying between them. The CDR3 consists of 13 residues. The CDR3 sequence: CASSWKSNQPQHF. CDR3 nucleotide sequence: TGTGCCAGCAGTTGGAAGAGCAATCAGCCCCAGCATTTT.

This clonotype was observed many times. V gene TRBV2 combines with J gene TRBJ1-1; 7 nucleotides match TRBD1. Germline CDR1 reads SNHLY; CDR2 reads FYNNEI. V lost 8 bases to trimming and J lost 2 bases; unmatched junction nucleotides: 14. The CDR3 totals 16 residues. The CDR3 reads CASGTGVFSPNTEAFF. CDR3 sequence (DNA): TGTGCCAGCGGTACAGGGGTGTTTTCTCCAAACACTGAAGCTTTCTTT. Variable domain in full (rest from reference TRBV2 and TRBJ1-1): EPEVTQTPSHQVTQMGQEVILRCVPISNHLYFYWYRQILGQKVEFLVSFYNNEISEKSEIFDDQFSVERPDGSNFTLKIRSTKLEDSAMYFCASGTGVFSPNTEAFFGQGTRLTVV.

This clonotype came up many times. The chain couples TRBV12-3 or TRBV12-4 to TRBJ1-3; TRBD1 aligns across 9 bases. Unmatched junction bases numbered 10, after V lost 1 base and J lost 0 bases. The length of the CDR3 is 19 residues. For the CDR3, the DNA is TGTGCCAGCAGTTTAGATGGGTGGGGACAGGGAAGCTCTGGAAACACCATATATTTT. Translated, it gives CASSLDGWGQGSSGNTIYF.

This clonotype was recorded at least ten times. V and J are TRBV13 and TRBJ1-2; D may be TRBD1 (6 bases). The germline V and J ends were trimmed by 6 bases and 1 base, with 12 bases remaining between them. CDR1 and CDR2 from the germline V gene are PRHDT and FYEKMQ (reference sequence). This CDR3 has 14 residues. CDR3 residues: CASRRGGGNYGYTF. CDR3 sequence (DNA): TGTGCCAGCAGAAGAGGGGGAGGTAACTATGGCTACACCTTC.